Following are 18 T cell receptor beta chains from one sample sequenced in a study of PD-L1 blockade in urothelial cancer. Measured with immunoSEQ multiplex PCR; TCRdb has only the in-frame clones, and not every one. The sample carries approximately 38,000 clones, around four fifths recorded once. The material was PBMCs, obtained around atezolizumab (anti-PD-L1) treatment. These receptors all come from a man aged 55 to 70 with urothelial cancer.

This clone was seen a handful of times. The CDR3 DNA reads TGTGCCAGCAGCGTACTTGACAGCGACTACGAGCAGTACTTC. Translation gives CASSVLDSDYEQYF. The chain couples TRBV9 to TRBJ2-7, with D possibly TRBD1 on 5 matching bases. V lost 1 base and J lost 3, with 11 bases in between. This CDR3 spans 14 amino acids. Germline CDR1 is SGDLS and CDR2 is YYNGEE.

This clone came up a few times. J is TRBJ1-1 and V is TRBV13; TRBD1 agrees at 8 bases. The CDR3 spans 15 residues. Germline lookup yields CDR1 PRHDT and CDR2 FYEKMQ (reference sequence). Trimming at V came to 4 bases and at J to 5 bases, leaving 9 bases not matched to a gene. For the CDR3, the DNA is TGTGCCAGCAGCTCAGAGACAGGGGTATTGACTGAAGCTTTCTTT. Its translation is CASSSETGVLTEAFF.

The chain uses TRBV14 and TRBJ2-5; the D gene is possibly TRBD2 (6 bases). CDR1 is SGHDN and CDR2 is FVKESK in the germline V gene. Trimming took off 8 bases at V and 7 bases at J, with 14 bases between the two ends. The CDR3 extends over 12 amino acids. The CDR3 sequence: CASGGSSGTQYF. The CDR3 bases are TGTGCCAGCGGGGGGAGCTCAGGGACCCAGTACTTC. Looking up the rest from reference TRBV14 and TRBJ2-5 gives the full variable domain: EAGVTQFPSHSVIEKGQTVTLRCDPISGHDNLYWYRRVMGKEIKFLLHFVKESKQDESGMPNNRFLAERTGGTYSTLKVQPAELEDSGVYFCASGGSSGTQYFGPGTRLLVL.

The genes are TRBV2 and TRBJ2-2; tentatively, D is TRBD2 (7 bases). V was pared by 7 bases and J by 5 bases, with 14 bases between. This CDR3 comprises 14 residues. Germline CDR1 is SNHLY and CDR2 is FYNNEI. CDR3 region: CASKGGRGTGELFF. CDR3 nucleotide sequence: TGTGCCAGCAAAGGGGGGAGGGGGACCGGGGAGCTGTTTTTT.

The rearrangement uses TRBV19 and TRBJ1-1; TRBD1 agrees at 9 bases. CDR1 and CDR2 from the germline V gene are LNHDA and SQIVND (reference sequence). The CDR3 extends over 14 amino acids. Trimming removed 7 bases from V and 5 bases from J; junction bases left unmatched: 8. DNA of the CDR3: TGTGCCAGTATGGTCCGGGACAGGGCAACTGAAGCTTTCTTT. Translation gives CASMVRDRATEAFF.

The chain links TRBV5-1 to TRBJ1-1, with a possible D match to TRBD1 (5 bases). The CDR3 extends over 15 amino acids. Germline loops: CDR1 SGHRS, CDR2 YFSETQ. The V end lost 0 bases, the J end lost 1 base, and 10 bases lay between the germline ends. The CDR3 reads CASSLVGQSNTEAFF. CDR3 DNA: TGCGCCAGCAGCTTGGTGGGGCAGTCGAACACTGAAGCTTTCTTT.

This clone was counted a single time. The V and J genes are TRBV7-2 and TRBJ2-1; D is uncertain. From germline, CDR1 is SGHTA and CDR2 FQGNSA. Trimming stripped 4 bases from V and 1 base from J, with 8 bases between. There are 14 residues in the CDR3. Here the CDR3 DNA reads TGTGCCAGCAGCTCCCCCTCGTCCTACAATGAGCAGTTCTTC. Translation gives CASSSPSSYNEQFF.

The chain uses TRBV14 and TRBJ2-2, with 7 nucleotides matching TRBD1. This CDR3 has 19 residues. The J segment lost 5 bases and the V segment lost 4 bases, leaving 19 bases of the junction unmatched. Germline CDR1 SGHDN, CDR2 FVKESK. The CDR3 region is CASSRPGTGEKQGTGELFF. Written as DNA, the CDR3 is TGTGCCAGCAGCCGTCCCGGCACAGGGGAAAAACAGGGAACCGGGGAGCTGTTTTTT. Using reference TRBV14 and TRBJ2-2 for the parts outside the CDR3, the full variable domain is EAGVTQFPSHSVIEKGQTVTLRCDPISGHDNLYWYRRVMGKEIKFLLHFVKESKQDESGMPNNRFLAERTGGTYSTLKVQPAELEDSGVYFCASSRPGTGEKQGTGELFFGEGSRLTVL.

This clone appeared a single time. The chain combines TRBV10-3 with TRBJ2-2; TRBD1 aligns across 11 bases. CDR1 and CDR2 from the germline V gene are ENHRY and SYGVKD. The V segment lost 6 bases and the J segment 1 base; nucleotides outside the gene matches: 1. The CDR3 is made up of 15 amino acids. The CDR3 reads CAIRDRGQNTGELFF. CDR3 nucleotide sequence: TGTGCCATCAGGGACAGGGGGCAGAACACCGGGGAGCTGTTTTTT.

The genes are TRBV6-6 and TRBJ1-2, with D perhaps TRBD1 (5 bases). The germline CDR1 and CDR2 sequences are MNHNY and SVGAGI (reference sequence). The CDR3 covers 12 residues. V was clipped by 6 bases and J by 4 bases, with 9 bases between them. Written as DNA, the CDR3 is TGTGCCAGCAGACCCCAGGGCTATGGCTACACCTTC. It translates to CASRPQGYGYTF.

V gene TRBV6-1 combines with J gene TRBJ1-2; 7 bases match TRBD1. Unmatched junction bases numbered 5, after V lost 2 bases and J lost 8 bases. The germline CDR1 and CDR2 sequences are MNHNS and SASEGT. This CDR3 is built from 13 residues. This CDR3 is CASSEQGVQGYTF. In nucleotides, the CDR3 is TGTGCCAGCAGTGAACAGGGGGTTCAAGGCTACACCTTC.

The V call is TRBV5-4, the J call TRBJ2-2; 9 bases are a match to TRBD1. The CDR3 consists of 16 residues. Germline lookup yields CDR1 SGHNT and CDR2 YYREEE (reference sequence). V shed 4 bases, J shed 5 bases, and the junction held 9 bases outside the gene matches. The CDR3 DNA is TGTGCCAGCAGCGGGTCTACAGGGGGCAGGACCGGGGAGCTGTTTTTT. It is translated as CASSGSTGGRTGELFF.

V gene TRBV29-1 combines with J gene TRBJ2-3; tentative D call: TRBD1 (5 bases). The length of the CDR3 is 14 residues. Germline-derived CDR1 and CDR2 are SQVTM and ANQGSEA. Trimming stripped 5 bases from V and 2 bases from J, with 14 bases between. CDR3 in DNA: TGCAGCGTTCAAGGACACGGAATCACAGATACGCAGTATTTT. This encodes CSVQGHGITDTQYF.

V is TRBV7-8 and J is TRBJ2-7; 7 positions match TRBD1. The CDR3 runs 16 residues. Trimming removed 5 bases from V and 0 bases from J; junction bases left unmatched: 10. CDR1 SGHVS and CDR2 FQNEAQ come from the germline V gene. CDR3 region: CASSPITGASSYEQYF. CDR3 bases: TGTGCCAGCAGCCCCATAACAGGGGCGAGCTCCTACGAGCAGTACTTC.

The CDR3 sequence: CASSILGQAEAFF. The DNA of the CDR3 is TGTGCCAGTAGTATATTGGGGCAGGCGGAAGCTTTCTTT. This chain links TRBV19 with TRBJ1-1, with D perhaps TRBD1 (5 bases). Per the germline V gene, CDR1 is LNHDA and CDR2 is SQIVND (reference sequence). The CDR3 spans 13 residues. The germline V and J ends were trimmed by 2 bases and 8 bases, with 12 bases remaining between them.

The CDR3 DNA is TGCGCCAGCGGACAAATCACTACTCGAAACACCGGGGAGCTGTTTTTT. Amino acids: CASGQITTRNTGELFF. The V and J genes are TRBV4-1 and TRBJ2-2; tentative D call: TRBD1 (5 bases). The CDR3 runs to 16 residues. The V and J ends lost 8 bases and 2 bases respectively, with 18 bases between them. Per germline, CDR1 MGHRA and CDR2 YSYEKL.

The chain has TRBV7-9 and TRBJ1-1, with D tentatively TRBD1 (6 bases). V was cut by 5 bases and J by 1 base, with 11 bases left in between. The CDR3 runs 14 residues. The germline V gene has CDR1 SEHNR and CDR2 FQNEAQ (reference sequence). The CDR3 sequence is CASSPSRGNTEAFF. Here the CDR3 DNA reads TGTGCCAGCAGCCCAAGCAGGGGGAACACTGAAGCTTTCTTT.

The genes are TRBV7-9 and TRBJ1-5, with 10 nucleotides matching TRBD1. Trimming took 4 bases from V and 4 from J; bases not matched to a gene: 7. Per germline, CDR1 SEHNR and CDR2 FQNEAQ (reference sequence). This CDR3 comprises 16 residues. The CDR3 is CASSSSTGGENQPQHF. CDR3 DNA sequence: TGTGCCAGCAGCTCATCGACAGGGGGCGAGAATCAGCCCCAGCATTTT.